Each of the 11 T cell receptor beta chains below was sequenced from the same sample in a study of T cell responses to AZD1222 COVID-19 vaccine. Produced via immunoSEQ multiplex PCR; TCRdb's table is partial and in-frame only. The sample lists about 81,000 clones, roughly nine tenths occurring once. Specimen: peripheral blood, collected on day 0 of AZD1222 vaccination. These receptors all stem from an adult in good health.

J is TRBJ2-1 and V is TRBV4-1, with D perhaps TRBD2 (6 bases). Germline V gene data show CDR1 as MGHRA and CDR2 as YSYEKL. Trimming removed 1 base from V and 1 base from J, with 11 bases in between. The CDR3 has 16 residues. The CDR3 here is CASSQGSGDSYNEQFF. As DNA, the CDR3 is TGCGCCAGCAGCCAAGGTTCGGGGGATTCCTACAATGAGCAGTTCTTC.

The genes are TRBV7-3 and TRBJ1-2, with D uncertain. Germline V gene data show CDR1 as SGHTA and CDR2 as FQGTGA. The CDR3 has 15 amino acids. V lost 6 bases to trimming and J lost 0 bases, with 14 bases between them. The CDR3: CASSLQHGANYGYTF. In DNA form, the CDR3 reads TGTGCCAGCAGTTTACAACATGGAGCTAACTATGGCTACACCTTC.

This chain uses TRBV2 with TRBJ1-1; D not certain. V dropped 5 bases and J dropped 1 base, with 11 bases sitting between them. The CDR3 is 14 residues long. Germline loops: CDR1 SNHLY, CDR2 FYNNEI. The CDR3 protein is CASSPVVPNTEAFF. CDR3 DNA: TGTGCCAGCAGTCCGGTTGTGCCGAACACTGAAGCTTTCTTT.

This sequence joins TRBV27 and TRBJ2-5, with TRBD2 identical over 8 bases. CDR1 is MNHEY, CDR2 SMNVEV, per germline (reference sequence). This CDR3 is 16 amino acids long. Trimming removed 4 bases from V and 2 bases from J; junction bases left unmatched: 9. CDR3 amino acids: CASSSAKTSAQETQYF. CDR3 in DNA: TGTGCCAGCAGTTCCGCAAAGACTAGCGCACAAGAGACCCAGTACTTC.

The V call is TRBV27, the J call TRBJ2-3; the match to TRBD1 covers 7 bases. The CDR3 loop spans 16 amino acids. In germline, CDR1 is MNHEY, CDR2 SMNVEV (reference sequence). V trimming: 5 bases; J trimming: 0 bases; junction bases outside the gene matches: 8. The CDR3, as DNA: TGTGCCAGCAGTGTCCGGGACAGAGCTAGCACAGATACGCAGTATTTT. Its protein is CASSVRDRASTDTQYF.

This clone occurred a few times. The chain couples TRBV11-3 to TRBJ2-7; a possible D gene is TRBD1 (6 bases). CDR1 and CDR2 (germline): SGHNT, YENEEA. Trimming cost V 5 bases and J 6 bases, with 14 bases left between them. The CDR3 consists of 13 residues. The CDR3, as DNA: TGTGCCAGCAGCCGGGACAAATGGGGCGAGCAGTACTTC. This sequence encodes CASSRDKWGEQYF.

The genes are TRBV7-2 and TRBJ1-5; possible D gene TRBD1, 5 bases. Between the trimmed V and J ends, which lost 2 bases and 8 bases, there was a span of 13 bases. In germline, CDR1 is SGHTA, CDR2 FQGNSA. The CDR3 has 14 residues. The CDR3 sequence is CASSLQGWGKPQHF. The DNA of the CDR3 is TGTGCCAGCAGCTTACAGGGTTGGGGAAAGCCCCAGCATTTT.

This chain joins TRBV5-1 and TRBJ2-7; 13 bases line up with TRBD2. CDR1 is SGHRS, CDR2 YFSETQ, per germline. V was pared by 2 bases and J by 4 bases, with 3 bases of the junction left unmatched. CDR3 size: 15 residues. In nucleotides, the CDR3 is TGCGCCAGCAGCTTTGGACTAGCGGGAGAATACGAGCAGTACTTC. It yields the protein CASSFGLAGEYEQYF.

The rearrangement uses TRBV7-9 and TRBJ2-7; D possibly uses TRBD1 or TRBD2 (6 bases each). Germline assignment: CDR1 SEHNR and CDR2 FQNEAQ (reference sequence). The V gene lost 1 base and the J gene lost 7 bases, with 20 bases spanning the gap. The CDR3 is 16 amino acids. The CDR3 protein is CASSLVSVWGAGEQYF. For the CDR3, the DNA is TGTGCCAGCAGCTTAGTTTCCGTTTGGGGGGCTGGTGAGCAGTACTTC. Combining the CDR3 with reference TRBV7-9 and TRBJ2-7 gives the whole variable domain DTGVSQNPRHKITKRGQNVTFRCDPISEHNRLYWYRQTLGQGPEFLTYFQNEAQLEKSRLLSDRFSAERPKGSFSTLEIQRTEQGDSAMYLCASSLVSVWGAGEQYFGPGTRLTVT.

This chain connects TRBV6-5 to TRBJ2-7; D is perhaps TRBD1 (7 bases). There are 14 residues in the CDR3. V lost 6 bases to trimming and J lost 3 bases, with 15 bases between them. Germline V gene data show CDR1 as MNHEY and CDR2 as SVGAGI. The CDR3 DNA follows: TGTGCCAGCAGCCAAACAGGGGAGGTCTACGAGCAGTACTTC. Protein sequence: CASSQTGEVYEQYF.

The chain combines TRBV5-1 with TRBJ2-3; TRBD2 aligns across 7 bases. The junction had 9 bases not matched to a gene; V was cut back by 0 bases and J by 2 bases. Germline V gene sequence: CDR1 SGHRS, CDR2 YFSETQ. CDR3 length equals 17 residues. The CDR3 DNA reads as TGCGCCAGCAGCTTGGGGGCTAGCGGTCATTCCACAGATACGCAGTATTTT. Protein product: CASSLGASGHSTDTQYF.